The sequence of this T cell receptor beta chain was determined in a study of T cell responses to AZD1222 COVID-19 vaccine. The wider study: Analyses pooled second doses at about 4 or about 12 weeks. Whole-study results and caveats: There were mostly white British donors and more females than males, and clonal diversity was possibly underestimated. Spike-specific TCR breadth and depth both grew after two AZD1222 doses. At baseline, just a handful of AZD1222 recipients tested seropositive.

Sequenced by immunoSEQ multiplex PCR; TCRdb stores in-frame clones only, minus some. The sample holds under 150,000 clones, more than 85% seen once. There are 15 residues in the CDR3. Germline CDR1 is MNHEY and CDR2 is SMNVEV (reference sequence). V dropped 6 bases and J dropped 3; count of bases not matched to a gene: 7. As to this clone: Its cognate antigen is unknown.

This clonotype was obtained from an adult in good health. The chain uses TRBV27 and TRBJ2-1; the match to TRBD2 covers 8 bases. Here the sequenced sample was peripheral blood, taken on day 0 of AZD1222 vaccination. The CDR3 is CASRRSGSVYNEQFF. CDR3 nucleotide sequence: TGTGCCAGCAGGCGAAGCGGGAGCGTCTACAATGAGCAGTTCTTC.